The 30 T cell receptor beta chains reported below all come from one sample, sequenced in a study of CD8 T cells in Susac syndrome (dated by TCRdb to between 2018 and 2020). Library creation used the immunoSEQ multiplex PCR assay. RNA was extracted using the RNeasy kit, and about 0.45 to 1 microgram was reverse transcribed with random hexamers. TCRdb reworked the public reads: Q25 trimming with fastp, MiXCR clone assembly, productive beta chains retained. Identical CDR3 protein sequences are pooled into one entry, listed with their most common genes and DNA. The sample records 110,000 to 150,000 distinct CDR3 sequences, under 97% of which are singletons. The ten largest make up roughly 0.084% of the sample. The sample taken for sequencing was CD4+ T cells from PBMCs. Receptors were obtained from a human donor with Susac syndrome.

V gene TRBV7-9 combines with J gene TRBJ1-1; the D is unclear. V dropped 6 bases and J dropped 11 bases, with 16 bases sitting between them. Germline V gene lookup returns CDR1 SEHNR and CDR2 FQNEAQ (reference sequence). This CDR3 spans 12 amino acids. The CDR3 DNA follows: TGTGCCAGCAGTTCACTTGGACTCCGCGCTTTCTTT. Translation gives CASSSLGLRAFF.

V is TRBV20-1 and J is TRBJ1-6; the D gene is possibly TRBD1 (5 bases). V was shortened by 0 bases and J by 3 bases, with 6 bases between the two germline ends. In germline, CDR1 is DFQATT, CDR2 SNEGSKA (reference sequence). The CDR3 contains 14 residues. CDR3 DNA: TGCAGTGCTAGAGAAGACAGCTATAATTCACCCCTCCACTTT. Its protein product is CSAREDSYNSPLHF.

The rearrangement joins TRBV7-3 to TRBJ2-2; D possibly corresponds to TRBD1 (6 bases). The V gene lost 4 bases and the J gene lost 4 bases, with 10 bases spanning the gap. CDR3 length: 14 residues. CDR1 and CDR2 (germline): SGHTA, FQGTGA. CDR3 loop: CASSSGQSTGELFF. The CDR3 nucleotides read TGTGCCAGCAGCTCGGGACAATCCACCGGGGAGCTGTTTTTT.

The rearrangement joins TRBV6-1 to TRBJ2-7, with D possibly matching TRBD2 (7 bases). Germline V gene data show CDR1 as MNHNS and CDR2 as SASEGT. Trimming stripped 4 bases from V and 0 bases from J, with 22 bases between. The CDR3 consists of 18 residues. CDR3 region: CASSAVHGAGDISYEQYF. CDR3 in DNA: TGTGCCAGCAGTGCTGTTCATGGTGCGGGGGACATCTCCTACGAGCAGTACTTC.

V is TRBV4-1 and J is TRBJ1-2; D remains ambiguous. The CDR3 contains 14 residues. V was shortened by 0 bases and J by 7 bases, with 12 bases between the two germline ends. Germline CDR1 is MGHRA and CDR2 is YSYEKL. In DNA form, the CDR3 reads TGCGCCAGCAGCCAAGAATCGTGGCGCCTTGGCTACACCTTC. It is translated as CASSQESWRLGYTF.

This rearrangement joins TRBV14 to TRBJ1-6, with 7 bases fitting TRBD1. Germline V lookup: CDR1 SGHDN, CDR2 FVKESK. The length of the CDR3 is 15 residues. V was pared by 3 bases and J by 7 bases, with 6 bases of the junction left unmatched. The CDR3 reads CASSHLGQLNSPLHF. The DNA of the CDR3 is TGTGCCAGCAGCCATTTGGGACAGCTGAATTCACCCCTCCACTTT.

The V gene is TRBV5-1, the J gene TRBJ2-7, with D possibly being TRBD1 or TRBD2 (5 bases each). Trimming removed 4 bases at V and 2 bases at J, with 16 bases between. CDR1 and CDR2 from the germline V gene are SGHRS and YFSETQ. There are 15 residues in the CDR3. The CDR3 protein is CASSAVRDPTYEQYF. CDR3 nucleotides: TGCGCCAGCAGCGCCGTCCGGGACCCCACCTACGAGCAGTACTTC.

V is TRBV7-3 and J is TRBJ1-6; 8 bases align to TRBD1. CDR3 length: 15 amino acids. Germline V gene data show CDR1 as SGHTA and CDR2 as FQGTGA. V shed 5 bases and J 5 bases; nucleotides not matched to a gene: 5. CDR3 in DNA: TGTGCCAGCAGCGGTACAGGGGGGCATAATTCACCCCTCCACTTT. This encodes CASSGTGGHNSPLHF.

The genes are TRBV9 and TRBJ2-5; D is possibly TRBD2 (5 bases). The CDR3 covers 15 residues. The germline V gene has CDR1 SGDLS and CDR2 YYNGEE. Trimming left V 1 base short and J 4 bases short, with 14 bases between. Written as DNA, the CDR3 is TGTGCCAGCAGCGTACTTGGAGGCCGGGCAGAGACCCAGTACTTC. This encodes CASSVLGGRAETQYF.

V gene TRBV20-1 combines with J gene TRBJ2-2, with 8 bases lining up with TRBD2. Germline lookup yields CDR1 DFQATT and CDR2 SNEGSKA (reference sequence). CDR3 length equals 16 residues. V dropped 6 bases and J dropped 6; count of bases not matched to a gene: 15. Here the CDR3 DNA reads TGCAGTGCCCCCAGGGAGCGGGGGCCATCACCCGGGGAGCTGTTTTTT. Translation gives CSAPRERGPSPGELFF.

The chain recombines TRBV20-1 with TRBJ2-4; D may be TRBD1 (5 bases). This CDR3 contains 15 residues. Germline lookup yields CDR1 DFQATT and CDR2 SNEGSKA (reference sequence). V lost 5 bases and J lost 0, with 14 bases in between. In DNA form, the CDR3 reads TGCAGTGCTCACAATCCTCAGGGAGCCAAAAACATTCAGTACTTC. Amino acid sequence: CSAHNPQGAKNIQYF.

V and J are TRBV7-3 and TRBJ2-2; D not certain. The CDR3 spans 15 residues. Trimming removed 1 base from V and 2 bases from J, with 8 bases in between. Germline V gives CDR1 SGHTA, CDR2 FQGTGA. The CDR3 region is CASSLRQANTGELFF. CDR3 sequence (DNA): TGTGCCAGCAGCTTAAGGCAGGCCAACACCGGGGAGCTGTTTTTT.

The chain has TRBV2 and TRBJ2-7; tentative D call: TRBD2 (5 bases). V was shortened by 2 bases and J by 2 bases, with 19 bases between the two germline ends. The CDR3 totals 17 residues. Germline CDR1 SNHLY, CDR2 FYNNEI. CDR3 protein: CASSEPSGLTATYEQYF. CDR3 in DNA: TGTGCCAGCAGTGAACCGTCGGGATTAACAGCGACCTACGAGCAGTACTTC.

This clonotype was recorded only once. The chain carries TRBV11-2 and TRBJ2-5, with D perhaps matching TRBD1 (7 bases). The CDR3 sequence is 15 residues long. V was clipped by 5 bases and J by 5 bases, with 18 bases between them. The germline gives CDR1 SGHAT, CDR2 FQNNGV. The CDR3 nucleotides are TGTGCCAGCAGCCCCGCAGGGGGAGGTGAGGAGACCCAGTACTTC. It translates to CASSPAGGGEETQYF. The variable domain in full, with the rest retrieved from reference TRBV11-2 and TRBJ2-5, is EAGVAQSPRYKIIEKRQSVAFWCNPISGHATLYWYQQILGQGPKLLIQFQNNGVVDDSQLPKDRFSAERLKGVDSTLKIQPAKLEDSAVYLCASSPAGGGEETQYFGPGTRLLVL.

The rearrangement joins TRBV29-1 to TRBJ1-1; no definite D call. Trimming cost V 6 bases and J 6 bases, with 11 bases left between them. Per germline, CDR1 SQVTM and CDR2 ANQGSEA. The CDR3 runs to 11 residues. The CDR3 DNA sequence: TGCAGCGTGAGGTCTGCAGCTGAAGCTTTCTTT. Translating it yields CSVRSAAEAFF.

The chain links TRBV29-1 to TRBJ1-2, with a weak D call TRBD1 (6 bases). Per germline, CDR1 SQVTM and CDR2 ANQGSEA. V was shortened by 4 bases and J by 8 bases, with 14 bases between the two germline ends. The CDR3 is 12 residues long. CDR3 sequence: CSVGTGQGGYTF. The CDR3 coding sequence is TGCAGCGTTGGAACAGGGCAGGGCGGCTACACCTTC.

The chain employs TRBV7-8 and TRBJ1-4; TRBD1 agrees at 9 bases. The junction had 9 bases not matched to a gene; V was cut back by 5 bases and J by 5 bases. Germline V lookup: CDR1 SGHVS, CDR2 FQNEAQ. The CDR3 spans 16 residues. CDR3 DNA sequence: TGTGCCAGCAGCCCAAGAAGGACAGGGGCGAATGAAAAACTGTTTTTT. Translation: CASSPRRTGANEKLFF.

This clonotype was counted a single time. The V call is TRBV7-9, the J call TRBJ2-7, with TRBD2 as a possible D gene (6 bases). This CDR3 has 13 residues. Deletions cut 6 bases from V and 3 bases from J, with 12 bases between. Germline-derived CDR1 and CDR2 are SEHNR and FQNEAQ (reference sequence). The CDR3 is CASSDSGNYEQYF. The CDR3 bases are TGTGCCAGCAGTGATAGCGGTAACTACGAGCAGTACTTC.

The V gene is TRBV20-1, the J gene TRBJ1-2; 8 bases match TRBD1. V was clipped by 1 base and J by 0 bases; unmatched bases: 4. Germline CDR1 reads DFQATT; CDR2 reads SNEGSKA (reference sequence). The CDR3 has 15 residues. CDR3 bases: TGCAGTGCTAGAGCCGACAGGGGAACTAACTATGGCTACACCTTC. Encoded protein: CSARADRGTNYGYTF.

The chain joins TRBV2 to TRBJ2-5; maybe TRBD1 (6 bases). V was shortened by 5 bases and J by 0 bases, with 10 bases between the two germline ends. The CDR3 totals 14 residues. The germline CDR1 and CDR2 sequences are SNHLY and FYNNEI. The CDR3 DNA sequence: TGTGCCAGCAGTTCACAGGGTTACCAAGAGACCCAGTACTTC. Amino acids: CASSSQGYQETQYF.

J is TRBJ2-1 and V is TRBV4-1, with D uncertain. The V end lost 0 bases, the J end lost 14 bases, and 8 bases lay between the germline ends. This CDR3 spans 11 amino acids. Germline V gives CDR1 MGHRA, CDR2 YSYEKL. CDR3 in amino acids: CASSQDGKEFF. The CDR3 nucleotides read TGCGCCAGCAGCCAAGATGGCAAGGAGTTCTTC.

This clonotype was observed a single time. The rearrangement joins TRBV24-1 to TRBJ2-6; D is ambiguous. Germline assignment: CDR1 KGHDR and CDR2 SFDVKD. The CDR3 loop spans 15 amino acids. The V end was cut by 1 base, the J end by 0 bases, with 3 bases between. The CDR3 DNA reads TGTGCCACCAGTGATTTCGTCTCTGGGGCCAACGTCCTGACTTTC. Translating it yields CATSDFVSGANVLTF.

The gene calls are TRBV20-1 and TRBJ1-2, with 7 nucleotides matching TRBD1. The CDR3 has 14 residues. J was trimmed by 3 bases and V by 6 bases; bases with no gene match: 10. Germline V gene data show CDR1 as DFQATT and CDR2 as SNEGSKA (reference sequence). CDR3 DNA: TGCAGTGCGGAAACCAGGGACAGATACTATGGCTACACCTTC. Amino acid sequence: CSAETRDRYYGYTF.

V gene TRBV7-2 combines with J gene TRBJ2-5, with a weak D call TRBD2 (5 bases). CDR1 is SGHTA and CDR2 is FQGNSA in the germline V gene. Trimming removed 0 bases at V and 5 bases at J, with 10 bases between. The CDR3 spans 14 residues. The CDR3 sequence is CASSLAAGPETQYF. In DNA form, the CDR3 reads TGTGCCAGCAGCTTAGCGGCGGGCCCGGAGACCCAGTACTTC.

The V and J genes are TRBV7-3 and TRBJ2-3, with TRBD2 identical over 8 bases. CDR1 and CDR2 from the germline V gene are SGHTA and FQGTGA. J gave up 1 base and V 3 bases, and 3 bases lay outside the gene matches. The CDR3 runs to 15 residues. The CDR3 is CASSFGRGGTDTQYF. CDR3 coding DNA: TGTGCCAGCAGCTTCGGGCGGGGGGGCACAGATACGCAGTATTTT.

J is TRBJ1-6 and V is TRBV20-1; D is uncertain. Germline V gene lookup returns CDR1 DFQATT and CDR2 SNEGSKA (reference sequence). Trimming cost V 6 bases and J 9 bases, with 24 bases left between them. CDR3 length equals 16 residues. CDR3 sequence reads: CSAPLIGMGRVSPLHF. The CDR3 bases are TGCAGTGCGCCCCTTATAGGAATGGGTCGGGTTTCACCCCTCCACTTT.

The rearrangement uses TRBV29-1 and TRBJ2-1; 16 bases agree with TRBD2. V dropped 6 bases and J dropped 10; count of bases not matched to a gene: 3. The CDR3 length is 13 residues. Germline loops: CDR1 SQVTM, CDR2 ANQGSEA. The CDR3 region is CSVVGLAGGEQFF. The CDR3, as DNA: TGCAGCGTCGTGGGACTAGCGGGAGGGGAGCAGTTCTTC.

The V gene is TRBV7-8, the J gene TRBJ1-2, with 7 bases fitting TRBD1. CDR1 is SGHVS, CDR2 FQNEAQ, per germline. Germline trimming cut 5 bases from V and 3 bases from J; bases unmatched to any gene: 6. The CDR3 covers 14 residues. Here the CDR3 DNA reads TGTGCCAGCAGCACCTGGACAGGCGACTATGGCTACACCTTC. Translated, it gives CASSTWTGDYGYTF.

V and J are TRBV28 and TRBJ2-7; the D gene could be TRBD1 or TRBD2 (5 bases each). V lost 7 bases, J lost 6 bases, and 19 bases lay in between. The CDR3 covers 14 residues. The germline V gene has CDR1 MDHEN and CDR2 SYDVKM. The DNA for the CDR3 is TGTGCCAGCATAGGGACGGCCTCCTCCCCCGAGCAGTACTTC. Translated, it gives CASIGTASSPEQYF.

The chain uses TRBV9 and TRBJ2-2; the D gene is possibly TRBD2 (5 bases). Germline values: CDR1 SGDLS, CDR2 YYNGEE. The CDR3 covers 15 residues. The V end lost 0 bases, the J end lost 1 base, and 7 bases lay between the germline ends. The CDR3 coding sequence is TGTGCCAGCAGCGTAGGAGGGATGAACACCGGGGAGCTGTTTTTT. Translating gives CASSVGGMNTGELFF.